The clone carrying this TCR beta chain was observed a few times. This sample is drawn from a study of blood T cell repertoires in COVID-19. Overall study context: Samples taken during acute and convalescent COVID-19 were collected in the United States, Italy and Spain. Sources were T cells, B-cell-depleted T cells, or PBMCs; the material itself was cDNA or gDNA.

CDR3 length equals 15 residues. Germline V CDR1 and CDR2: MNHEY, SMNVEV (reference sequence). With V trimmed by 7 bases and J by 7 bases, 12 bases remained unmatched. Per the authors' pipeline: Amplification from reference gene primers served as the basis for estimated nucleated cell counts. Sequenced by immunoSEQ multiplex PCR; TCRdb stores in-frame clones only, minus some. The DNA gave D and trimming, while V, J and clone size come from that table. Here the sample spans more than 50,000 clones, about 73% being singletons. The sequencing input was peripheral blood. The chain recombines TRBV27 with TRBJ2-7; 11 bases match TRBD2. The TCR originated in a woman of 80 years or more with acute or convalescent COVID-19. In nucleotides, the CDR3 is TGTGCCAGCACCAGCGTGGCTAGCGGGAGGAAAGAGCAGTACTTC. Its protein product is CASTSVASGRKEQYF.